Listed below are T cell receptor beta chains from one sample, sequenced in a study of monozygotic twins with inflammatory bowel disease. TCRdb re-called the 5' RACE reads and gives one entry per CDR3 protein, without DNA. The table for this sample gives roughly 160,000 distinct CDR3 sequences. Sequencing was done on a sample of blood. These receptors originate from a human donor with ulcerative colitis or Crohn's disease, or a healthy co-twin of an affected twin (not recorded which). CDR3s include the opening cysteine and the closing phenylalanine or tryptophan.

j_gene: TRBJ2-1; v_gene: TRBV14; CDR3aa: CATSTGTSVYNEQFF
j_gene: TRBJ1-3; v_gene: TRBV7-2; CDR3aa: CASSLEGAGRGNTIYF
j_gene: TRBJ1-2; v_gene: TRBV11-2; CDR3aa: CASSIGQTFGGYTF
j_gene: TRBJ1-3; v_gene: TRBV11-2; CDR3aa: CASSLDWRNTIYF
j_gene: TRBJ1-5; v_gene: TRBV10-3; CDR3aa: CAISEQAGGQPQHF
j_gene: TRBJ1-1; v_gene: TRBV21-1; CDR3aa: CASSNDMVVNTEAFF
j_gene: TRBJ2-1; v_gene: TRBV7-9; CDR3aa: CASSFLPTGLGEEQFF
j_gene: TRBJ2-3; v_gene: TRBV7-9; CDR3aa: CASNFRGQGSPDTQYF
j_gene: TRBJ2-3; v_gene: TRBV5-1; CDR3aa: CASSLALGRARGTDTQYF
j_gene: TRBJ1-1; v_gene: TRBV19; CDR3aa: CASSIGSQGTEAFF
j_gene: TRBJ2-5; v_gene: TRBV29-1; CDR3aa: CSVDQTAQSLQYF
j_gene: TRBJ2-2; v_gene: TRBV5-4; CDR3aa: CASSLLTGAGGELFF
j_gene: TRBJ1-5; v_gene: TRBV12-2; CDR3aa: CASRSLSGKGRNRGYQPQHF
j_gene: TRBJ2-4; v_gene: TRBV27; CDR3aa: CASSFRVQNIQYF
j_gene: TRBJ2-5; v_gene: TRBV4-3; CDR3aa: CASSQVGGGLETQYF
j_gene: TRBJ2-1; v_gene: TRBV20-1; CDR3aa: CSARPGLSSYNEQFF
j_gene: TRBJ2-1; v_gene: TRBV20-1; CDR3aa: CSAPRAGRLNEQFF
j_gene: TRBJ1-2; v_gene: TRBV12-2; CDR3aa: CASRLASDRRSGYTF
j_gene: TRBJ2-1; v_gene: TRBV12-3/TRBV12-4; CDR3aa: CASSPGTSAHNEQFF
j_gene: TRBJ1-2; v_gene: TRBV20-1; CDR3aa: CSARDPNRPNYGYTF
j_gene: TRBJ2-7; v_gene: TRBV7-7; CDR3aa: CASSLLGTSGASSYEQYF
j_gene: TRBJ2-1; v_gene: TRBV7-9; CDR3aa: CASNQPGTSGYNEQFF
j_gene: TRBJ2-3; v_gene: TRBV5-5; CDR3aa: CASSLSGVTDTQYF
j_gene: TRBJ2-5; v_gene: TRBV20-1; CDR3aa: CSAILLLVRETQYF
j_gene: TRBJ1-5; v_gene: TRBV5-5; CDR3aa: CASSFMGQGNQPQHF